These 25 T cell receptor beta chains were sequenced from one sample in a study of cytomegalovirus exposure and HLA in healthy donors. The PCR had 60 Vbeta and 13 Jbeta primers. Only in-frame clones appear in the TCRdb table, and some are missing; sequencing was by immunoSEQ multiplex PCR. Altogether 85,000 to 120,000 clones are present, roughly 74% being singletons, with the ten largest covering over 2%. The sample taken for sequencing was PBMCs. Receptor source: a man between 35 and 55 years old in good health and CMV-seronegative.

This clone has more than one count but fewer than ten. The chain combines TRBV7-2 with TRBJ2-5; 14 bases match TRBD2. The germline V gene encodes CDR1 SGHTA and CDR2 FQGNSA. The CDR3 spans 19 residues. After removal of 4 bases from V and 7 bases from J, the junction contained 17 bases not matched to a gene. CDR3 bases: TGTGCCAGCAGCTCCGAGGGACTAGCGGGGGTCGTACCTCGTAGGACCCAGTACTTC. This gives the protein CASSSEGLAGVVPRRTQYF. The full variable domain, in which reference TRBV7-2 and TRBJ2-5 provide the parts outside the CDR3, is GAGVSQSPSNKVTEKGKDVELRCDPISGHTALYWYRQSLGQGLEFLIYFQGNSAPDKSGLPSDRFSAERTGGSVSTLTIQRTQQEDSAVYLCASSSEGLAGVVPRRTQYFGPGTRLLVL.

This sequence joins TRBV5-1 and TRBJ1-6; 7 nucleotides align to TRBD1. Trimming took 3 bases from V and 5 from J; bases not matched to a gene: 5. CDR3 length: 15 residues. Germline CDR1 is SGHRS and CDR2 is YFSETQ. The DNA for the CDR3 is TGCGCCAGCAGCTCGGGGGACAGAGATAATTCACCCCTCCACTTT. Translated: CASSSGDRDNSPLHF.

This clone was seen just once. This CDR3 reads CASSIQMNQPQHF. CDR3 DNA: TGTGCCAGTAGTATCCAGATGAATCAGCCCCAGCATTTT. V usage is TRBV19 and J usage is TRBJ1-5; unclear D gene. Germline V gene sequence: CDR1 LNHDA, CDR2 SQIVND (reference sequence). V lost 3 bases and J lost 4, with 7 bases in between. The CDR3 extends over 13 amino acids.

The chain is built from TRBV6-5 and TRBJ2-7; 10 bases map to TRBD2. Unmatched junction bases numbered 7, after V lost 7 bases and J lost 4 bases. CDR3 length: 14 amino acids. Germline V gene sequence: CDR1 MNHEY, CDR2 SVGAGI. Here the CDR3 reads CASTRSGGNYEQYF. The CDR3 nucleotides read TGTGCCAGCACCCGTAGCGGGGGGAATTACGAGCAGTACTTC.

The chain recombines TRBV5-1 with TRBJ2-5; possibly TRBD2 for D (6 bases). Germline V lookup: CDR1 SGHRS, CDR2 YFSETQ. The CDR3 has 14 residues. V was trimmed by 4 bases and J by 5 bases, leaving 15 bases between them. The CDR3 is CASSQLASGETQYF. CDR3 nucleotides: TGCGCCAGCAGCCAACTCGCGAGCGGGGAGACCCAGTACTTC.

This clone was seen just once. The V call is TRBV9, the J call TRBJ1-2; no definite D call. CDR1 is SGDLS and CDR2 is YYNGEE in the germline V gene. Trimming removed 0 bases at V and 2 bases at J, with 8 bases between. The CDR3 spans 14 residues. For the CDR3, the DNA is TGTGCCAGCAGCGTAGTTTTATCCAACTATGGCTACACCTTC. It specifies CASSVVLSNYGYTF.

V is TRBV7-9 and J is TRBJ2-5; TRBD2 agrees at 9 bases. Germline trimming cut 8 bases from V and 1 base from J; bases unmatched to any gene: 8. From germline, CDR1 is SEHNR and CDR2 FQNEAQ (reference sequence). This CDR3 has 15 residues. CDR3 sequence reads: CASRRRGGPQETQYF. Here the CDR3 DNA reads TGTGCCAGCCGAAGGCGGGGGGGCCCCCAAGAGACCCAGTACTTC.

This clone has just a few counts. This chain connects TRBV4-1 to TRBJ2-7; 9 bases are a match to TRBD1. V lost 3 bases to trimming and J lost 5 bases; unmatched junction nucleotides: 11. The CDR3 contains 16 residues. Germline-derived CDR1 and CDR2 are MGHRA and YSYEKL. The CDR3 spells CASSQGDGQGFHEQYF. The CDR3 DNA follows: TGCGCCAGCAGCCAGGGGGACGGACAGGGGTTCCACGAGCAGTACTTC.

The chain carries TRBV30 and TRBJ1-2, with 10 bases matching TRBD1. V lost 4 bases and J lost 6; bases outside the gene matches: 11. This CDR3 spans 15 amino acids. The germline V gene has CDR1 GTSNPN and CDR2 SVGIG (reference sequence). CDR3 nucleotides: TGTGCCTGGATAAACAGACAGGGGGCAACCGATGGCTACACCTTC. Its translation is CAWINRQGATDGYTF.

This chain connects TRBV10-3 to TRBJ2-7; 10 nucleotides agree with TRBD1. The CDR3 runs 12 residues. Per the germline V gene, CDR1 is ENHRY and CDR2 is SYGVKD. The V segment lost 9 bases and the J segment 3 bases; nucleotides outside the gene matches: 2. CDR3 sequence: CAIGDRGYEQYF. DNA of the CDR3: TGTGCCATTGGGGACAGGGGCTACGAGCAGTACTTC.

The CDR3 loop is CASSYGDRTTTGELFF. CDR3 nucleotides: TGTGCCAGCAGCTACGGCGACAGGACAACCACCGGGGAGCTGTTTTTT. V usage is TRBV7-8 and J usage is TRBJ2-2; tentative D call: TRBD1 (6 bases). V gave up 4 bases and J gave up 4 bases, with 16 bases separating them. The germline CDR1 and CDR2 sequences are SGHVS and FQNEAQ. There are 16 residues in the CDR3.

This chain joins TRBV19 and TRBJ1-1, with 10 bases identical to TRBD1. V lost 0 bases to trimming and J lost 4 bases; unmatched junction nucleotides: 5. The CDR3 consists of 16 residues. Germline CDR1 is LNHDA and CDR2 is SQIVND (reference sequence). The CDR3 DNA reads TGTGCCAGTAGTATAGACGGGACAGGGGCAGGCACTGAAGCTTTCTTT. Residues: CASSIDGTGAGTEAFF.

The chain combines TRBV7-2 with TRBJ2-1; 9 bases match TRBD2. The CDR3 has 17 amino acids. J was trimmed by 0 bases and V by 5 bases; bases with no gene match: 8. Germline V gene lookup returns CDR1 SGHTA and CDR2 FQGNSA. As DNA, the CDR3 is TGTGCCAGCAGCCTACTCGGACTAGCGAGCTCCTACAATGAGCAGTTCTTC. Amino acid sequence: CASSLLGLASSYNEQFF. The variable domain in full, with the rest retrieved from reference TRBV7-2 and TRBJ2-1, is GAGVSQSPSNKVTEKGKDVELRCDPISGHTALYWYRQSLGQGLEFLIYFQGNSAPDKSGLPSDRFSAERTGGSVSTLTIQRTQQEDSAVYLCASSLLGLASSYNEQFFGPGTRLTVL.

The table lists this clone with a few counts. This CDR3 reads CASSPRGRGSEAFF. The CDR3 DNA sequence: TGTGCCAGCAGCCCCCGAGGCAGGGGCTCTGAAGCTTTCTTT. This rearrangement joins TRBV7-8 to TRBJ1-1, with a weak D call TRBD1 (6 bases). The CDR3 extends over 14 amino acids. The V end was cut by 5 bases, the J end by 6 bases, with 16 bases between. Germline loops: CDR1 SGHVS, CDR2 FQNEAQ.

The chain carries TRBV6-6 and TRBJ1-1, with D tentatively TRBD1 (6 bases). The CDR3 contains 13 residues. V gave up 2 bases and J gave up 5 bases, with 9 bases separating them. The germline V gene has CDR1 MNHNY and CDR2 SVGAGI (reference sequence). The DNA of the CDR3 is TGTGCCAGCAGTTACGTGGGGGCGACTGAAGCTTTCTTT. Translation gives CASSYVGATEAFF.

This clone was counted a few times. The chain uses TRBV6-1 and TRBJ1-2, with unresolved D. CDR1 is MNHNS, CDR2 SASEGT, per germline. CDR3 size: 12 residues. V lost 2 bases to trimming and J lost 9 bases, with 10 bases between them. CDR3 sequence reads: CASSERSYSYTF. The DNA for the CDR3 is TGTGCCAGCAGTGAAAGGAGTTATAGCTACACCTTC.

The chain uses TRBV2 and TRBJ1-6; TRBD1 agrees at 7 bases. Germline V CDR1 and CDR2: SNHLY, FYNNEI. Trimming at V came to 4 bases and at J to 7 bases, leaving 7 bases not matched to a gene. The CDR3 runs to 15 residues. The CDR3 region is CASSGQGLRNSPLHF. As DNA, the CDR3 is TGTGCCAGCAGTGGACAGGGTTTGCGGAATTCACCCCTCCACTTT.

As regards this clone: This sample includes further DNA sequences coding for the same CDR3. J is TRBJ2-3 and V is TRBV9; unclear D gene. Germline V gene lookup returns CDR1 SGDLS and CDR2 YYNGEE. The CDR3 runs to 14 residues. V shed 0 bases and J shed 0 bases, with 5 bases lying between them. CDR3 DNA: TGTGCCAGCAGCGTAGGCGGCAGCACAGATACGCAGTATTTT. This translates into CASSVGGSTDTQYF.

The V and J genes are TRBV4-2 and TRBJ2-7; tentatively, D is TRBD1 (5 bases). Between the trimmed V and J ends, which lost 4 bases and 3 bases, there was a span of 16 bases. The CDR3 sequence is 15 residues long. Germline V lookup: CDR1 LGHNA, CDR2 YNFKEQ. The CDR3 DNA follows: TGTGCCAGCAGCCTGGAAATAGGTAGGGGCTACGAGCAGTACTTC. This sequence encodes CASSLEIGRGYEQYF.

The chain employs TRBV7-9 and TRBJ2-7, with 7 nucleotides matching TRBD1. Germline V gives CDR1 SEHNR, CDR2 FQNEAQ (reference sequence). This CDR3 is built from 14 residues. With 5 bases clipped from V and 5 bases from J, the junction kept 9 bases outside the gene matches. The CDR3 loop is CASSQSQGFDEQYF. The DNA for the CDR3 is TGTGCCAGCAGCCAATCACAGGGGTTCGACGAGCAGTACTTC.

Regarding this clone: The same CDR3 arises from other DNA sequences in this sample as well. This chain links TRBV10-3 with TRBJ1-2; TRBD1 aligns across 9 bases. The ends lost 4 bases at V and 5 bases at J; junction bases unmatched: 2. CDR1 is ENHRY and CDR2 is SYGVKD in the germline V gene. The length of the CDR3 is 13 residues. As DNA, the CDR3 is TGTGCCATCAGTGGCGGGACAGGGTATGGCTACACCTTC. Amino acids: CAISGGTGYGYTF.

The chain uses TRBV11-2 and TRBJ2-3; 9 positions agree with TRBD2. The ends lost 3 bases at V and 0 bases at J; junction bases unmatched: 7. The length of the CDR3 is 17 residues. CDR1 and CDR2 (germline): SGHAT, FQNNGV. The DNA for the CDR3 is TGTGCCAGCAGCTTCCATGGCGGGGGGGGGAGCACAGATACGCAGTATTTT. Its translation: CASSFHGGGGSTDTQYF.

The chain links TRBV7-7 to TRBJ2-7, with a tentative D call TRBD2 (5 bases). CDR1 and CDR2 from the germline V gene are SSHAT and FNYEAQ (reference sequence). This CDR3 is built from 13 residues. V was shortened by 1 base and J by 5 bases, with 9 bases between the two germline ends. This CDR3 reads CASSLDAGNEQYF. The CDR3 DNA reads TGTGCCAGCAGCTTAGACGCCGGGAACGAGCAGTACTTC.

V gene TRBV4-2 combines with J gene TRBJ2-3, with 9 bases matching TRBD2. This CDR3 has 15 residues. J lost 6 bases, V lost 1 base, and 5 bases had no gene match. Germline V CDR1 and CDR2: LGHNA, YNFKEQ. CDR3 coding DNA: TGTGCCAGCAGCCAAGTGTCCAGCGGGGGGGATACGCAGTATTTT. Translating gives CASSQVSSGGDTQYF.

In regard to this clone: Other DNA sequences of this sample code for an identical CDR3. The chain links TRBV6-4 to TRBJ2-3; TRBD2 aligns across 10 bases. V lost 5 bases to trimming and J lost 0 bases; unmatched junction nucleotides: 5. The CDR3 has 16 amino acids. Germline V lookup: CDR1 MRHNA, CDR2 SNTAGT. DNA for the CDR3: TGTGCCAGCAGTCCTCTAGCGGGGGAGAGCACAGATACGCAGTATTTT. Encoded protein: CASSPLAGESTDTQYF.